Shown below are 31 T cell receptor beta chains from a single sample sequenced in a study of response to subunit inactivated influenza vaccine. TCRdb reanalysed the RT-PCR reads using MiXCR and keeps one entry per CDR3 protein. The sample carries about 650,000 distinct CDR3 sequences, 11% to 15% recorded once. Source: PBMCs from blood, taken 14 days before vaccination. The receptors originated from a middle-aged man who received an inactivated influenza vaccine.

The chain joins TRBV6-5 to TRBJ1-1; D ambiguous. Looked up from germline, CDR1 is MNHEY and CDR2 is SVGAGI. The length of the CDR3 is 14 residues. Trimming pared 2 bases from V and 5 bases from J, leaving 12 bases between. The CDR3 nucleotides read TGTGCCAGCAGTTACAAGGAGGGTGGGACTGAAGCTTTCTTT. It is translated as CASSYKEGGTEAFF.

The V call is TRBV12-3 or TRBV12-4, the J call TRBJ1-1, with D tentatively TRBD1 (6 bases). V dropped 2 bases and J dropped 1 base, with 14 bases sitting between them. There are 16 residues in the CDR3. In DNA form, the CDR3 reads TGTGCCAGCAGTTTAACTACCGGGACATCGAACACTGAAGCTTTCTTT. The encoded protein is CASSLTTGTSNTEAFF.

This clonotype has a count of ten or more. This CDR3 reads CASSYRAGLNSGNTIYF. CDR3 DNA sequence: TGTGCCAGCAGTTACAGGGCAGGCCTTAACTCTGGAAACACCATATATTTT. The V gene is TRBV6-5, the J gene TRBJ1-3; no firm D call. In germline, CDR1 is MNHEY, CDR2 SVGAGI. Trimming shortened V by 2 bases and J by 0 bases, and 14 bases separated the two germline ends. The CDR3 runs 17 residues.

The rearrangement links TRBV27 to TRBJ2-7, with TRBD1 as a possible D gene (6 bases). CDR3 length: 17 residues. Germline CDR1 and CDR2: MNHEY and SMNVEV (reference sequence). Trimming shortened V by 5 bases and J by 1 base, and 21 bases separated the two germline ends. The CDR3 loop reads CASSLSPTGFESYEQYF. CDR3 nucleotides: TGTGCCAGCAGTCTCTCCCCCACAGGGTTTGAGTCCTACGAGCAGTACTTC.

The chain links TRBV20-1 to TRBJ2-1, with 15 positions matching TRBD2. V trimming: 0 bases; J trimming: 2 bases; junction bases outside the gene matches: 8. The CDR3 length is 19 residues. Per germline, CDR1 DFQATT and CDR2 SNEGSKA (reference sequence). The CDR3 region is CSARDRTSGGANPYNEQFF. The CDR3 nucleotides are TGCAGTGCTAGAGATCGGACTAGCGGGGGGGCTAATCCCTACAATGAGCAGTTCTTC.

This chain links TRBV6-5 with TRBJ2-6, with a weak D call TRBD2 (7 bases). Trimming pared 2 bases from V and 0 bases from J, leaving 14 bases between. Per the germline V gene, CDR1 is MNHEY and CDR2 is SVGAGI. There are 18 residues in the CDR3. DNA of the CDR3: TGTGCCAGCAGTTACGGGGGGGGCTTAAGCTCTGGGGCCAACGTCCTGACTTTC. Translating it yields CASSYGGGLSSGANVLTF.

This clonotype occurred many times. The CDR3 region has the DNA TGTGCCAGCAGCTCATTGGGGGCAGGGACCGGGGAGCTGTTTTTT. Translating gives CASSSLGAGTGELFF. This sequence joins TRBV7-2 and TRBJ2-2; possibly TRBD1 for D (6 bases). Per the germline V gene, CDR1 is SGHTA and CDR2 is FQGNSA. V lost 4 bases to trimming and J lost 5 bases, with 14 bases between them. This CDR3 region has 15 residues. The full variable domain, rest sourced from reference TRBV7-2 and TRBJ2-2, is GAGVSQSPSNKVTEKGKDVELRCDPISGHTALYWYRQSLGQGLEFLIYFQGNSAPDKSGLPSDRFSAERTGGSVSTLTIQRTQQEDSAVYLCASSSLGAGTGELFFGEGSRLTVL.

The chain recombines TRBV12-3 or TRBV12-4 with TRBJ2-6; D remains ambiguous. V was cut by 5 bases and J by 4 bases, with 6 bases left in between. This CDR3 has 13 amino acids. CDR3 loop: CASSMAGANVLTF. The CDR3 bases are TGTGCCAGCAGTATGGCAGGGGCCAACGTCCTGACTTTC.

This clonotype was observed a handful of times. The gene calls are TRBV5-6 and TRBJ1-2; D might be TRBD1 (6 bases). V gave up 3 bases and J gave up 0 bases, with 9 bases separating them. This CDR3 contains 14 residues. Germline V gene data show CDR1 as SGHDT and CDR2 as YYEEEE. The CDR3 DNA follows: TGTGCCAGCAGCTCGGACAGAGCTAACTATGGCTACACCTTC. Translation gives CASSSDRANYGYTF.

This clonotype was recorded a few times. The V gene is TRBV6-1, the J gene TRBJ2-5; D may be TRBD2 (5 bases). V lost 8 bases and J 4 bases, leaving 14 bases between the germline ends. This CDR3 is 13 amino acids long. CDR1 and CDR2 (germline): MNHNS, SASEGT. In DNA form, the CDR3 reads TGTGCCAGCTCGTTCGGGAAGAGAGAGACCCAGTACTTC. Protein product: CASSFGKRETQYF.

This clonotype has just a few counts. The rearrangement links TRBV5-4 to TRBJ2-5; 11 bases are a match to TRBD2. CDR1 is SGHNT, CDR2 YYREEE, per germline (reference sequence). This CDR3 has 19 residues. The trim removed 2 bases at V and 5 bases at J, leaving 17 bases unmatched. This CDR3 is CASSLLAGDPAGRLETQYF. The CDR3 DNA sequence: TGTGCCAGCAGCTTACTAGCGGGGGACCCAGCTGGCCGACTGGAGACCCAGTACTTC.

This clonotype came up a few times. This chain uses TRBV12-3 or TRBV12-4 with TRBJ2-1, with 10 nucleotides matching TRBD2. This CDR3 is 20 amino acids long. V lost 5 bases, J lost 3 bases, and 19 bases stayed unmatched. CDR3 protein: CASSPPKTGTSANLYNEQFF. CDR3 nucleotides: TGTGCCAGCAGTCCGCCGAAAACGGGGACTAGCGCAAATCTCTACAATGAGCAGTTCTTC.

The table lists this clonotype with many counts. The V and J genes are TRBV30 and TRBJ2-2; TRBD1 aligns across 10 bases. This CDR3 contains 15 residues. Germline V gene lookup returns CDR1 GTSNPN and CDR2 SVGIG (reference sequence). The V gene end was trimmed by 0 bases and the J gene end by 5 bases; junction bases not matched to a gene: 3. CDR3 in amino acids: CAWSVTGGSTGELFF. In nucleotides, the CDR3 is TGTGCCTGGAGTGTGACAGGGGGCTCAACCGGGGAGCTGTTTTTT.

This clonotype turned up a few times. The chain is built from TRBV24-1 and TRBJ2-7, with TRBD1 matching over 10 bases. The CDR3 loop spans 16 amino acids. In germline, CDR1 is KGHDR, CDR2 SFDVKD. V lost 3 bases and J lost 9; bases outside the gene matches: 13. In nucleotides, the CDR3 is TGTGCCACCAGTGATACGGGGACAGGGGCCCTCCGTGGGCAGTACTTC. This gives the protein CATSDTGTGALRGQYF.

This clonotype was counted ten times or more. The J gene is TRBJ2-1, the V gene TRBV6-4; a weak D match, TRBD1 (6 bases). V lost 6 bases to trimming and J lost 7 bases, with 7 bases between them. The CDR3 length is 11 residues. Germline V CDR1 and CDR2: MRHNA, SNTAGT. The CDR3 region has the DNA TGTGCCAGCAGCACAGGGAATGAGCAGTTCTTC. Its translation: CASSTGNEQFF.

This clonotype occurred a few times. The gene calls are TRBV15 and TRBJ2-1, with TRBD2 matching over 7 bases. V gave up 1 base and J gave up 7 bases; unmatched junction bases: 7. The CDR3 contains 15 residues. Germline loops: CDR1 LNHNV, CDR2 YYDKDF (reference sequence). The CDR3 nucleotides read TGTGCCACCAGCAGAGGGAGGAGGGAGGGAAATGAGCAGTTCTTC. Encoded protein: CATSRGRREGNEQFF.

V gene TRBV5-4 combines with J gene TRBJ2-2; 9 bases align to TRBD1. CDR3 length: 16 amino acids. V was clipped by 3 bases and J by 5 bases; unmatched bases: 8. From germline, CDR1 is SGHNT and CDR2 YYREEE (reference sequence). The CDR3 bases are TGTGCCAGCAGCTCGAGTCGGGACAGGGTAACCGGGGAGCTGTTTTTT. Translated, it gives CASSSSRDRVTGELFF.

The chain links TRBV19 to TRBJ1-1, with a weak D call TRBD1 (5 bases). The germline V and J ends were trimmed by 5 bases and 1 base, with 14 bases remaining between them. Per the germline V gene, CDR1 is LNHDA and CDR2 is SQIVND (reference sequence). The CDR3 contains 15 residues. The CDR3 nucleotides read TGTGCCAGTAGTCGGCAGGGCCGGAGGAACACTGAAGCTTTCTTT. This gives the protein CASSRQGRRNTEAFF.

This clonotype has more than one count but fewer than ten. The chain combines TRBV27 with TRBJ2-1, with TRBD2 matching 7 bases. V shed 3 bases, J shed 9 bases, and the junction held 2 bases outside the gene matches. Germline-derived CDR1 and CDR2 are MNHEY and SMNVEV (reference sequence). The length of the CDR3 is 12 residues. CDR3 coding DNA: TGTGCCAGCAGTTTCCCGGGGGGTGAGCAGTTCTTC. It encodes CASSFPGGEQFF.

The chain recombines TRBV6-5 with TRBJ1-6; D not certain. CDR3 length equals 13 residues. The V end lost 4 bases, the J end lost 8 bases, and 9 bases lay between the germline ends. CDR1 MNHEY and CDR2 SVGAGI come from the germline V gene. CDR3 amino acids: CASSFFADSPLHF. CDR3 DNA sequence: TGTGCCAGCAGTTTTTTTGCGGATTCACCCCTCCACTTT.

This clonotype came up a few times. The genes are TRBV5-1 and TRBJ2-1, with D perhaps TRBD1 or TRBD2 (5 bases each). Per germline, CDR1 SGHRS and CDR2 YFSETQ. Trimming pared 0 bases from V and 1 base from J, leaving 14 bases between. The length of the CDR3 is 17 residues. Here the CDR3 DNA reads TGCGCCAGCAGCTTGGTGGGGCAGGTAGCGTCCTACAATGAGCAGTTCTTC. Its protein product is CASSLVGQVASYNEQFF. Complete variable domain (other parts from reference TRBV5-1 and TRBJ2-1): KAGVTQTPRYLIKTRGQQVTLSCSPISGHRSVSWYQQTPGQGLQFLFEYFSETQRNKGNFPGRFSGRQFSNSRSEMNVSTLELGDSALYLCASSLVGQVASYNEQFFGPGTRLTVL.

This clonotype has just a few counts. The chain employs TRBV9 and TRBJ2-2, with D possibly TRBD1 on 5 matching bases. V lost 4 bases to trimming and J lost 3 bases, with 16 bases between them. This CDR3 spans 16 amino acids. CDR1 is SGDLS and CDR2 is YYNGEE in the germline V gene. This CDR3 reads CASSYQLGQHTGELFF. The CDR3 DNA sequence: TGTGCCAGCAGCTACCAGTTGGGGCAGCACACCGGGGAGCTGTTTTTT.

This clonotype was seen just once. This chain joins TRBV4-2 and TRBJ2-1; D is uncertain. Trimming removed 10 bases at V and 7 bases at J, with 17 bases between. Germline V gene data show CDR1 as LGHNA and CDR2 as YNFKEQ. This CDR3 contains 13 residues. CDR3 DNA: TGTGCCATCGGCCCCGGGCTCATAAATGAGCAGTTCTTC. It codes for CAIGPGLINEQFF.

This clonotype has a count of ten or more. V is TRBV5-1 and J is TRBJ2-2; 7 bases are shared with TRBD1. V dropped 5 bases and J dropped 1; count of bases not matched to a gene: 8. CDR3 length equals 16 residues. Germline V gene sequence: CDR1 SGHRS, CDR2 YFSETQ. Here the CDR3 DNA reads TGCGCCAGCAGTTCCGACAGGGTCCGGAACACCGGGGAGCTGTTTTTT. This codes for CASSSDRVRNTGELFF.

The chain links TRBV7-9 to TRBJ1-1; tentatively, D is TRBD1 (6 bases). Germline V gene lookup returns CDR1 SEHNR and CDR2 FQNEAQ (reference sequence). Trimming cost V 5 bases and J 9 bases, with 22 bases left between them. CDR3 length: 15 residues. The CDR3 nucleotides are TGTGCCAGCAGCCCCGGGCCCGGGACAATATCGAAAGCTTTCTTT. Its protein product is CASSPGPGTISKAFF.

The J gene is TRBJ2-1, the V gene TRBV20-1; 7 bases align to TRBD2. This CDR3 comprises 14 residues. The V segment lost 4 bases and the J segment 3 bases; nucleotides outside the gene matches: 6. The germline gives CDR1 DFQATT, CDR2 SNEGSKA (reference sequence). The CDR3 DNA reads as TGCAGTGCTAAGCCTTGGACTAGCTACAATGAGCAGTTCTTC. The encoded protein is CSAKPWTSYNEQFF.

This clonotype was picked up a small number of times. This chain uses TRBV20-1 with TRBJ2-1; 10 bases line up with TRBD2. The germline CDR1 and CDR2 sequences are DFQATT and SNEGSKA (reference sequence). The CDR3 consists of 13 residues. V gave up 1 base and J gave up 8 bases; unmatched junction bases: 2. CDR3 bases: TGCAGTGCTAGAGCTAGCGGGAGCCATGAGCAGTTCTTC. It is translated as CSARASGSHEQFF.

V usage is TRBV5-6 and J usage is TRBJ2-7; 7 nucleotides align to TRBD1. With 4 bases clipped from V and 3 bases from J, the junction kept 13 bases outside the gene matches. Germline V gene lookup returns CDR1 SGHDT and CDR2 YYEEEE. This CDR3 spans 16 amino acids. CDR3 coding DNA: TGTGCCAGCAGCCCCCGTCGATGGCCAGGGGGCTACGAGCAGTACTTC. It codes for CASSPRRWPGGYEQYF.

This clonotype was seen a few times. The genes are TRBV29-1 and TRBJ2-3, with 11 nucleotides matching TRBD2. J lost 6 bases, V lost 0 bases, and 8 bases had no gene match. The germline V gene encodes CDR1 SQVTM and CDR2 ANQGSEA. The CDR3 contains 16 residues. The CDR3 bases are TGCAGCGTTGAAGAAAGAATAGCGGGAGGGCCGGATACGCAGTATTTT. Amino acid sequence: CSVEERIAGGPDTQYF.

This clonotype has ten or more counts. This chain uses TRBV3-1 with TRBJ1-5, with 7 nucleotides matching TRBD1. J lost 4 bases, V lost 4 bases, and 4 bases had no gene match. Germline CDR1 is LGHDT and CDR2 is YNNKEL (reference sequence). The CDR3 covers 14 residues. This CDR3 is CASSPGQRNQPQHF. CDR3 nucleotides: TGTGCCAGCAGCCCGGGACAGAGGAATCAGCCCCAGCATTTT.

This clonotype appeared many times. J is TRBJ1-1 and V is TRBV29-1; possibly TRBD1 for D (5 bases). CDR3 length: 11 amino acids. CDR1 and CDR2 from the germline V gene are SQVTM and ANQGSEA. Trimming removed 2 bases at V and 6 bases at J, with 7 bases between. CDR3 DNA sequence: TGCAGCGTTGAACCAGGGTCTGAAGCTTTCTTT. Translating it yields CSVEPGSEAFF.